This T cell receptor (beta chain) was documented in a study of Graves' ophthalmopathy and Graves' hyperthyroidism. General study results and limits: The authors also found most expanded thyroid clonotypes above 0.001 frequency in blood. The model's ophthalmopathy progression predictions had approximately 65% sensitivity and just under 75% specificity.

Amplification of the TCR beta CDR3 regions used RNA transcripts (as template). HTBI primers were used in a first-round RT-PCR, which preceded a second-round multiplex PCR. TCRdb reprocessed the multiplex PCR reads via MiXCR and lists one record per CDR3 protein. In the table there are hundreds of thousands of distinct CDR3 sequences, about two fifths of which are singletons. V was clipped by 10 bases and J by 5 bases; unmatched bases: 11. The CDR3 sequence is 14 residues long. Germline CDR1 and CDR2: ENHRY and SYGVKD. At least ten counts were recorded for this clonotype. Its antigen is still unknown. Moderate-to-severe activity, with CAS ≥3, NOSPECS ≥4 and duration under 3 months, characterized the donors with ophthalmopathy. The PBMC fraction was derived from around 10 ml of fresh peripheral blood.

The specimen was peripheral blood. The receptor was derived from an adult man with Graves' ophthalmopathy. The genes are TRBV10-3 and TRBJ2-7, with TRBD1 matching 10 bases. The chain's CDR3 is CATVGQGVTHEQYF. The DNA for the CDR3 is TGTGCCACCGTAGGACAGGGGGTAACCCACGAGCAGTACTTC.